The 12 T cell receptor beta chains reported below all come from one sample, sequenced in a study of HIV-infected children after antiretroviral therapy interruption. Treatment meaning: PENTA 11 planned treatment interruption arm or continuous ART arm. The TCR library was built from RNA with a 3' RACE protocol and unique molecular identifiers. One entry per CDR3 protein results from TCRdb running MiXCR on the 3' RACE reads. The sample yields about 89,000 distinct CDR3 sequences, about 6.9% seen once. Sequenced material: CD45RA+ CD4+ T cells from PBMCs, pooled from several time points, taken from a donor given antiretroviral therapy, either interrupted or continuous. The sample's subset: naive CD4+ CD45RA+ CD45RO- T cells. The receptors originated from a pool of human donors with HIV.

This clonotype was observed many times. This chain joins TRBV2 and TRBJ1-4; perhaps TRBD1 as D (5 bases). Germline V gene sequence: CDR1 SNHLY, CDR2 FYNNEI. Deletions cut 7 bases from V and 0 bases from J, with 12 bases between. CDR3 length: 15 amino acids. CDR3 nucleotides: TGTGCCAGCATTTCGACAGCTGCAACTAATGAAAAACTGTTTTTT. Amino acid sequence: CASISTAATNEKLFF.

This rearrangement joins TRBV7-2 to TRBJ2-7; 9 bases agree with TRBD1. V trimming: 5 bases; J trimming: 5 bases; junction bases outside the gene matches: 4. Per germline, CDR1 SGHTA and CDR2 FQGNSA. CDR3 length: 13 amino acids. The CDR3 protein is CASSKDRGDEQYF. Written as DNA, the CDR3 is TGTGCCAGCAGCAAGGACAGGGGCGACGAGCAGTACTTC.

There are many counts of this clonotype. J is TRBJ2-7 and V is TRBV20-1; D is unclear. Trimming shortened V by 3 bases and J by 0 bases, and 12 bases separated the two germline ends. Germline CDR1 and CDR2: DFQATT and SNEGSKA (reference sequence). This CDR3 is 14 amino acids long. In nucleotides, the CDR3 is TGCAGTGCTAGGGAGAGTACCGGCTCCTACGAGCAGTACTTC. Translating it yields CSARESTGSYEQYF.

This clonotype was picked up many times. The rearrangement uses TRBV9 and TRBJ2-1; 12 bases match TRBD2. Trimming took 0 bases from V and 4 from J; bases not matched to a gene: 2. Germline V gives CDR1 SGDLS, CDR2 YYNGEE. The CDR3 has 16 residues. Written as DNA, the CDR3 is TGTGCCAGCAGCGTAGTAGGACTAGCGGGGTACAATGAGCAGTTCTTC. Its translation: CASSVVGLAGYNEQFF.

This clonotype has a count of ten or more. J is TRBJ1-1 and V is TRBV12-5; D possibly corresponds to TRBD1 (5 bases). CDR3 size: 13 residues. Deletions cut 5 bases from V and 1 base from J, with 8 bases between. Germline V CDR1 and CDR2: LGHNT, FRNRAP. The CDR3 region has the DNA TGTGCTAGTGGTCAGGACACGAACACTGAAGCTTTCTTT. Its translation is CASGQDTNTEAFF.

This clonotype was observed at least ten times. The chain carries TRBV28 and TRBJ2-5; D gene unclear. The CDR3 contains 13 residues. The germline gives CDR1 MDHEN, CDR2 SYDVKM. The V gene lost 3 bases and the J gene lost 6 bases, with 11 bases spanning the gap. The CDR3 reads CASSFVQVQTQYF. CDR3 DNA sequence: TGTGCCAGCAGTTTTGTTCAGGTACAGACCCAGTACTTC. The full variable domain, in which reference TRBV28 and TRBJ2-5 provide the parts outside the CDR3, is DVKVTQSSRYLVKRTGEKVFLECVQDMDHENMFWYRQDPGLGLRLIYFSYDVKMKEKGDIPEGYSVSREKKERFSLILESASTNQTSMYLCASSFVQVQTQYFGPGTRLLVL.

This clonotype was picked up many times. V gene TRBV27 combines with J gene TRBJ1-5; weak D call: TRBD1 (6 bases). V was shortened by 5 bases and J by 4 bases, with 12 bases between the two germline ends. CDR1 is MNHEY, CDR2 SMNVEV, per germline (reference sequence). The CDR3 spans 14 residues. CDR3 region: CASSRGGLNQPQHF. The DNA of the CDR3 is TGTGCCAGCAGTAGAGGGGGGCTAAATCAGCCCCAGCATTTT.

This clonotype was seen ten or more times. This chain's CDR3 is CATSREIDSEKLFF. CDR3 nucleotides: TGTGCCACCAGCAGAGAGATAGATTCTGAAAAACTGTTTTTT. This chain joins TRBV15 and TRBJ1-4; no reliable D call. In germline, CDR1 is LNHNV, CDR2 YYDKDF (reference sequence). The length of the CDR3 is 14 residues. The V gene lost 0 bases and the J gene lost 7 bases, with 9 bases spanning the gap.

In the case of this clonotype: This may be a read error: a much more frequent sequence differs by one nucleotide. This chain connects TRBV28 to TRBJ2-2; D call uncertain. Per germline, CDR1 MDHEN and CDR2 SYDVKM. The CDR3 length is 12 residues. CDR3 nucleotide sequence: TGTGCCGGCAGCAGAAACACCGGGGAGCTGTTTTTT. Translation: CAGSRNTGELFF.

This clonotype was observed a few times. V and J are TRBV6-2 or TRBV6-3 and TRBJ2-7; a possible D gene is TRBD1 (6 bases). This CDR3 spans 15 amino acids. V was cut by 5 bases and J by 2 bases, with 16 bases left in between. Germline V gene sequence: CDR1 MNHEY, CDR2 SVGEGT. Written as DNA, the CDR3 is TGTGCCAGCAGTCGCTACAGGGTACTTACCTACGAGCAGTACTTC. Its translation: CASSRYRVLTYEQYF.

This chain links TRBV6-6 with TRBJ1-2; D remains unclear. Germline V CDR1 and CDR2: MNHNY, SVGAGI (reference sequence). There are 12 residues in the CDR3. V was shortened by 7 bases and J by 4 bases, with 10 bases between the two germline ends. CDR3 sequence reads: CASTNSGYGYTF. DNA of the CDR3: TGTGCCAGCACTAACAGCGGCTATGGCTACACCTTC.

This chain connects TRBV4-1 to TRBJ2-5; perhaps TRBD1 as D (5 bases). CDR3 size: 15 residues. Germline V gene data show CDR1 as MGHRA and CDR2 as YSYEKL. The V end lost 1 base, the J end lost 7 bases, and 16 bases lay between the germline ends. The CDR3 sequence: CASSQGGQGFGTQYF. CDR3 bases: TGCGCCAGCAGCCAAGGGGGTCAGGGTTTCGGGACCCAGTACTTC.